Given below is one T cell receptor beta chain in context. As yet, its antigen is unknown. TCRdb's copy holds only in-frame clones and misses some; the assay was immunoSEQ multiplex PCR. The table lists under 25,000 clones, around 80% of them singletons. The time point: cycle 4 day 1 (C4D1), after 6 weeks of nivolumab. Patients all relapsed after autologous stem cell transplantation, and there was variation in brentuximab vedotin exposure. Trimming stripped 5 bases from V and 7 bases from J, with 10 bases between. This CDR3 is 12 amino acids long. Germline values: CDR1 SGHRS, CDR2 YFSETQ. The record originates from a study of PD-1 blockade in classical Hodgkin lymphoma. Study context: On a schedule of every 2 weeks, patients received nivolumab 3 mg/kg intravenously.

Whole-study results and caveats: Relative to healthy donors, newly diagnosed patients reportedly had lower baseline TCR diversity, which was reported as lower still in relapsed/refractory patients. The study found that TCR diversity rose significantly by C4D1 in CD4+ but not CD8+ cells.

The V and J genes are TRBV5-1 and TRBJ1-5; D unresolved. The input for sequencing was peripheral blood mononuclear cells (PBMCs), taken before the fourth cycle of nivolumab. This TCR derives from a human donor with classical Hodgkin lymphoma. CDR3 protein: CASSPEGQPQHF. DNA of the CDR3: TGCGCCAGCAGTCCGGAGGGCCAGCCCCAGCATTTT. The variable domain in full, completed from reference TRBV5-1 and TRBJ1-5, reads KAGVTQTPRYLIKTRGQQVTLSCSPISGHRSVSWYQQTPGQGLQFLFEYFSETQRNKGNFPGRFSGRQFSNSRSEMNVSTLELGDSALYLCASSPEGQPQHFGDGTRLSIL.